This T cell receptor beta chain was identified in a study of blood T cell repertoires in COVID-19. This clone has a handful of counts. V lost 3 bases to trimming and J lost 0 bases, with 14 bases between them. Per the germline V gene, CDR1 is SGHDT and CDR2 is YYEEEE. The CDR3 is 16 residues long. Profiling relied on immunoSEQ multiplex PCR, and the TCRdb table lists in-frame clones only, not all of them. Counted here are 300,000 to 350,000 clones, 80% to 90% occurring once; the ten biggest clones make up approximately 4.6%. This receptor was obtained from a woman in her thirties or forties with acute COVID-19. The sequenced material came from PBMCs or T cells enriched from blood (not recorded which). The rearrangement links TRBV5-6 to TRBJ2-3, with D perhaps matching TRBD2 (5 bases). The CDR3 DNA reads TGTGCCAGCAGCTATAGGGAGTTACGGAGCACAGATACGCAGTATTTT. This gives the protein CASSYRELRSTDTQYF. Drawing the rest from reference TRBV5-6 and TRBJ2-3, the complete variable domain is DAGVTQSPTHLIKTRGQQVTLRCSPKSGHDTVSWYQQALGQGPQFIFQYYEEEERQRGNFPDRFSGHQFPNYSSELNVNALLLGDSALYLCASSYRELRSTDTQYFGPGTRLTVL.